These 6 T cell receptor beta chains share one sample of origin, sequenced in a study of blood T cell repertoires in COVID-19. The repertoire was sequenced with immunoSEQ multiplex PCR; TCRdb's copy has only in-frame clones and lacks some. The table lists over 90,000 clones, 70% to 90% of them singletons, with under 4% in the top ten. Sequencing was done on a sample of peripheral blood. All receptors derive from a man aged 45 to 65 in a cohort sampled during active COVID-19.

J is TRBJ1-1 and V is TRBV15, with D possibly matching TRBD1 (5 bases). Germline CDR1 reads LNHNV; CDR2 reads YYDKDF (reference sequence). The CDR3 totals 13 residues. V was shortened by 8 bases and J by 0 bases, with 10 bases between the two germline ends. CDR3 amino acids: CATSRQLNTEAFF. As DNA, the CDR3 is TGTGCCACCTCAAGACAGCTGAACACTGAAGCTTTCTTT.

J is TRBJ2-1 and V is TRBV1; the table's D call of TRBD2 was not tested on the DNA. TRBV1 constitutes a pseudogene. The CDR3 contains 13 residues. CDR3 protein: CTSRFQRGGEQFF. Here the CDR3 DNA reads TGCACCAGCAGGTTCCAGCGGGGGGGTGAGCAGTTCTTC.

This chain connects TRBV11-3 to TRBJ2-5; 7 bases fit TRBD2. Germline V CDR1 and CDR2: SGHNT, YENEEA. The CDR3 has 13 amino acids. Unmatched junction bases numbered 4, after V lost 4 bases and J lost 5 bases. The chain's CDR3 is CASSSIGGETQYF. In nucleotides, the CDR3 is TGTGCCAGCAGCTCCATCGGGGGGGAGACCCAGTACTTC.

The chain combines TRBV7-2 with TRBJ2-1; possible D gene TRBD1, 6 bases. This CDR3 is built from 17 residues. Trimming stripped 4 bases from V and 8 bases from J, with 24 bases between. Germline assignment: CDR1 SGHTA and CDR2 FQGNSA. The CDR3 nucleotides are TGTGCCAGCAGCTCACCTGGGGGCCCGGAACCTCGGGATGAGCAGTTCTTC. Translation gives CASSSPGGPEPRDEQFF.

This chain uses TRBV28 with TRBJ2-5; tentative D call: TRBD1 (5 bases). This CDR3 is 14 amino acids long. Germline CDR1 and CDR2: MDHEN and SYDVKM. V was clipped by 5 bases and J by 0 bases, with 10 bases between them. The CDR3 region is CASSIRQNQETQYF. CDR3 bases: TGTGCCAGCAGTATCCGACAGAACCAAGAGACCCAGTACTTC.

V usage is TRBV7-3 and J usage is TRBJ1-3, with TRBD1 as a possible D gene (6 bases). CDR1 SGHTA and CDR2 FQGTGA come from the germline V gene. V was cut by 5 bases and J by 2 bases, with 19 bases left in between. This CDR3 is 17 amino acids long. This CDR3 reads CASSRLGGASPGNTIYF. In DNA form, the CDR3 reads TGTGCCAGCAGCCGCCTTGGGGGCGCATCCCCTGGAAACACCATATATTTT.